The 8 T cell receptor beta chains given below trace back to one sample, sequenced in a study of vaccination and CD4 T cells after COVID-19. Researchers used the Oncomine TCR Beta short-read assay to sequence DNA from cultured CD4+ T cells. Via MiXCR, TCRdb re-called the PCR reads, giving one row per CDR3 protein. The profile shows about 13,000 distinct CDR3 sequences, 52% of them singletons. Treatment meaning: approximately nine-day PBMC culture with coronavirus spike peptide pools or control peptides (ViraFEST assay). Their target antigens are unknown. The specimen sequenced was CD4+ T cells from blood, cultured in vitro. These receptors originate from a human donor who had recovered from COVID-19.

J is TRBJ2-1 and V is TRBV15, with D unclear. The germline V gene has CDR1 LNHNV and CDR2 YYDKDF (reference sequence). There are 13 residues in the CDR3. Trimming took off 0 bases at V and 13 bases at J, with 13 bases between the two ends. Here the CDR3 reads CATSRDVARVQFF. The CDR3 DNA reads TGTGCCACCAGCAGAGACGTTGCCCGAGTTCAGTTCTTC.

The chain uses TRBV10-3 and TRBJ2-3; 14 bases line up with TRBD2. The V and J ends lost 6 bases and 6 bases, in that order; junction bases with no gene match: 5. The CDR3 has 15 amino acids. In germline, CDR1 is ENHRY, CDR2 SYGVKD. The CDR3 is CAIRSRTSGRDTQYF. The CDR3 DNA sequence: TGTGCCATCAGGAGCAGGACTAGCGGGAGGGATACGCAGTATTTT.

V usage is TRBV6-2 or TRBV6-3 and J usage is TRBJ2-1; maybe TRBD2 (6 bases). Germline V CDR1 and CDR2: MNHEY, SVGEGT. The length of the CDR3 is 15 residues. V was cut by 8 bases and J by 3 bases, with 17 bases left in between. CDR3 sequence: CASQTRFNYYNEQFF. DNA for the CDR3: TGTGCCAGCCAGACTAGGTTCAATTACTACAATGAGCAGTTCTTC.

This clonotype was observed a handful of times. V is TRBV2 and J is TRBJ1-5; 10 nucleotides match TRBD1. The trim removed 6 bases at V and 7 bases at J, leaving 3 bases unmatched. There are 13 residues in the CDR3. From germline, CDR1 is SNHLY and CDR2 FYNNEI. CDR3 loop: CASSGQGDQPQHF. In DNA form, the CDR3 reads TGTGCCAGCAGCGGACAGGGGGACCAGCCCCAGCATTTT. The variable domain in full, with the rest retrieved from reference TRBV2 and TRBJ1-5, is EPEVTQTPSHQVTQMGQEVILRCVPISNHLYFYWYRQILGQKVEFLVSFYNNEISEKSEIFDDQFSVERPDGSNFTLKIRSTKLEDSAMYFCASSGQGDQPQHFGDGTRLSIL.

This clonotype has more than one count but fewer than ten. V and J are TRBV7-3 and TRBJ2-3; D not certain. The V gene lost 5 bases and the J gene lost 4 bases, with 10 bases spanning the gap. The CDR3 consists of 13 residues. Germline CDR1 SGHTA, CDR2 FQGTGA. The CDR3 region has the DNA TGTGCCAGCAGCCCAACCAGAGCAGATACGCAGTATTTT. Translation: CASSPTRADTQYF.

The gene calls are TRBV5-6 and TRBJ1-6; 9 bases map to TRBD1. This CDR3 contains 14 residues. V dropped 4 bases and J dropped 7; count of bases not matched to a gene: 3. CDR1 and CDR2 from the germline V gene are SGHDT and YYEEEE. CDR3 nucleotide sequence: TGTGCCAGCAGCCCGACAGGGGGGAATTCACCCCTCCACTTT. Translating it yields CASSPTGGNSPLHF.

This clonotype was seen only a few times. The V call is TRBV7-8, the J call TRBJ2-1; possibly TRBD1 or TRBD2 for D (6 bases each). The CDR3 is 13 amino acids. Trimming left V 10 bases short and J 6 bases short, with 16 bases between. Germline assignment: CDR1 SGHVS and CDR2 FQNEAQ. CDR3 in DNA: TGTGCCACCGAGTTCGGGGGCTCCAATGAGCAGTTCTTC. Translated: CATEFGGSNEQFF.

The chain combines TRBV7-9 with TRBJ1-6; no definite D call. Per the germline V gene, CDR1 is SEHNR and CDR2 is FQNEAQ (reference sequence). V dropped 2 bases and J dropped 6 bases, with 20 bases sitting between them. The CDR3 has 18 residues. CDR3 nucleotide sequence: TGTGCCAGCAGCTTATCCTCCGCGTCACAGAGCTTTAATTCACCCCTCCACTTT. This gives the protein CASSLSSASQSFNSPLHF.